The TCR beta chain described here comes from a study of blood T cell repertoires in COVID-19. Overall study context: Samples representing acute and convalescent COVID-19 were sourced from the United States, Italy and Spain. PBMCs, B-cell-depleted T cells, or T cells were the source of the cDNA or gDNA that made up the material.

Losses at the gene ends were 2 bases for V and 3 bases for J; bases not matched to a gene: 13. This CDR3 spans 17 amino acids. Germline V gives CDR1 SGHRS, CDR2 YFSETQ. In the original processing: Nucleated cell number was recorded as an estimate derived from reference gene primer amplification. Here immunoSEQ multiplex PCR was the method, and the copy in TCRdb shows in-frame clones only, minus some. V and J calls and clone size follow that table, whereas D and trimming were derived from the DNA. The sample yields 90,000 to 130,000 clones, nearly 80% seen once. Only one count was recorded for this clone.

The receptor comes from a woman aged 80 or older with active or convalescent COVID-19. The rearrangement links TRBV5-1 to TRBJ1-2; 7 bases match TRBD1. Sequencing was performed on peripheral blood. CDR3 DNA sequence: TGCGCCAGCAGCTTAGGGGAGGCTTGGGACAGAGACTATGGCTACACCTTC. Translated: CASSLGEAWDRDYGYTF.